This is a list of T cell receptor beta chains from one sample in a study of cytomegalovirus exposure and HLA in healthy donors. Assay used: immunoSEQ multiplex PCR; TCRdb lists only in-frame clones, some missing. Counted here are 85,000 to 100,000 clones, 78% occurring once; the ten biggest clones make up less than 0.95%. Sequencing was done on a sample of PBMCs. The receptors stem from a woman aged 55 to 70 in good health and CMV-seronegative. CDR3s include the opening cysteine and the closing phenylalanine or tryptophan. The D gene is left open where the match is weak. Not all rows give a size; the values are once, few, many and, for expanded clones, a class.

d_gene,v_gene,abundance,j_gene,CDR3nt,CDR3aa
TRBD1,TRBV6-5,-,TRBJ1-6,TGTGCCAGCAGACCCGGACAGGAGGGCTCACCCCTCCACTTT,CASRPGQEGSPLHF
TRBD1,TRBV6-4,-,TRBJ1-3,TGTGCCAGCAGTGACTCGATGACAGGGACTGGAAACACCATATATTTT,CASSDSMTGTGNTIYF
-,TRBV28,-,TRBJ1-1,TGTGCCAGCAGTTCCGTGAACACTGAAGCTTTCTTT,CASSSVNTEAFF
TRBD2,TRBV28,once,TRBJ2-5,TGTGCCAGCAGTTTAGTGGTTCTCGGGACTAGCCCTAAGGGGACCCAGTACTTC,CASSLVVLGTSPKGTQYF
TRBD1,TRBV11-2,few,TRBJ2-7,TGTGCCAGCAGCCAGCAGACAGGGTTCTACGAGCAGTACTTC,CASSQQTGFYEQYF
-,TRBV2,-,TRBJ1-5,TGTGCCAGCAGCCTCTTGTTCGGCAATCAGCCCCAGCATTTT,CASSLLFGNQPQHF
-,TRBV5-1,-,TRBJ1-3,TGCGCCAGCAGCTTGGGTTCCCCGGGAAACACCATATATTTT,CASSLGSPGNTIYF
-,TRBV7-2,-,TRBJ1-1,TGTGCCAGCAGCTCCTCGGGCACTGAAGCTTTCTTT,CASSSSGTEAFF
-,TRBV25-1,-,TRBJ2-3,TGTGCCAGCAGTGATGTTTACAACACAGATACGCAGTATTTT,CASSDVYNTDTQYF
-,TRBV29-1,-,TRBJ2-3,TGCAGCGTTGCTGATGAGGGAGTCGGCGCGGACACAGATACGCAGTATTTT,CSVADEGVGADTDTQYF
-,TRBV9,-,TRBJ2-2,TGTGCCAGCGAGGAGTTGAACACCGGGGAGCTGTTTTTT,CASEELNTGELFF
-,TRBV6-5,-,TRBJ1-5,TGTGCCAGCAGTTACTCGACTGACGGAAATCAGCCCCAGCATTTT,CASSYSTDGNQPQHF
-,TRBV5-1,-,TRBJ2-2,TGCGCCAGCAGCCCGGTAGGAGGGCACACCGGGGAGCTGTTTTTT,CASSPVGGHTGELFF
TRBD1,TRBV6-1,-,TRBJ1-2,TGTGCCAGCACTCGACAGGGACAACCTAACTATGGCTACACCTTC,CASTRQGQPNYGYTF
-,TRBV19,-,TRBJ1-2,TGTGCCAGTTGGACAGACCTCTATGGCTACACCTTC,CASWTDLYGYTF
-,TRBV6-6,-,TRBJ2-5,TGTGCCAGCAGTTCCCCCCCCCACAGGGAATTCGAGACCCAGTACTTC,CASSSPPHREFETQYF
-,TRBV10-3,-,TRBJ1-1,TGTGCCATTTCAGGGGTCAGGACTGAAGCTTTCTTT,CAISGVRTEAFF
TRBD1,TRBV6-6,-,TRBJ1-4,TGTGCCATCTTGGGGTTATCCGGGACAGGGGATGAAAAACTGTTTTTT,CAILGLSGTGDEKLFF
-,TRBV7-8,-,TRBJ1-1,TGTGCCAGCAGCTTAGATAGGACAACGAACACTGAAGCTTTCTTT,CASSLDRTTNTEAFF
TRBD2,TRBV27,-,TRBJ2-3,TGTGCCAGCAGCGGGGGGACAGATACGCAGTATTTT,CASSGGTDTQYF
TRBD2,TRBV5-4,-,TRBJ2-5,TGTGCCAGCAGCTTGGACCCCGGGACTAGCGGGGTCGAGACCCAGTACTTC,CASSLDPGTSGVETQYF
TRBD1,TRBV9,-,TRBJ1-1,TGTGCCAGCGCACGAGGGACAGGGGTTAGAGAGGCTGAAGCTTTCTTT,CASARGTGVREAEAFF
TRBD1,TRBV19,-,TRBJ1-1,TGTGCCAGTAACGCAGGACAGGCGGGATGGGAGACTGAAGCTTTCTTT,CASNAGQAGWETEAFF
-,TRBV27,-,TRBJ2-2,TGTGCCACCTCGAGGGGGTGGGACACCGGGGAGCTGTTTTTT,CATSRGWDTGELFF
-,TRBV29-1,few,TRBJ1-1,TGCAGCGCCACGATTCGACAGGTAGGGACTGAAGCTTTCTTT,CSATIRQVGTEAFF
-,TRBV5-1,few,TRBJ1-4,TGCGCCAGCACCCCCGGGGGGCCCGAAGAAAAACTGTTTTTT,CASTPGGPEEKLFF
TRBD2,TRBV4-3,-,TRBJ2-2,TGCGCCAGCAGCCAAGATGGGGGGGGTGGGACCGGGGAGCTGTTTTTT,CASSQDGGGGTGELFF
-,TRBV27,-,TRBJ2-1,TGTGCCAGCAGTTTATCTATCTTAGCTGGTGAGCAGTTCTTC,CASSLSILAGEQFF
TRBD2,TRBV5-4,-,TRBJ2-1,TGTGCCAGCGGGCTAGCGGGAGAAGATGAGCAGTTCTTC,CASGLAGEDEQFF
-,TRBV4-1,once,TRBJ1-5,TGCGCCAGCAGCCAGCATGCAGGGGAATCCAATCAGCCCCAGCATTTT,CASSQHAGESNQPQHF
-,TRBV10-2,-,TRBJ2-1,TGCGCCAGCAAAGTGGTGGGGGGCAATGAGCAGTTCTTC,CASKVVGGNEQFF
TRBD1,TRBV28,-,TRBJ2-7,TGTGCCAGCAGTATAGGGACAGGCTCGTTAGAGCAGTACTTC,CASSIGTGSLEQYF
-,TRBV5-4,-,TRBJ1-4,TGTGCCAGCAGCGTACGGGACACCTTCTCTTCCGCAACTAATGAAAAACTGTTTTTT,CASSVRDTFSSATNEKLFF
TRBD1,TRBV15,-,TRBJ2-1,TGTGCCACCAGCAGAGCCGGGACAGGGAATGAGCAGTTCTTC,CATSRAGTGNEQFF
TRBD1,TRBV13,few,TRBJ1-1,TGTGCCAGCAGCTCCACAGGACAGGGCGGAACTGAAGCTTTCTTT,CASSSTGQGGTEAFF
-,TRBV7-8,-,TRBJ2-5,TGTGCCAGCAGCCTACCCCAAGAGACCCAGTACTTC,CASSLPQETQYF
TRBD2,TRBV6-1,-,TRBJ2-3,TGTGCCAGCAGTGCGGTTAGCGGGGGTAGCACAGATACGCAGTATTTT,CASSAVSGGSTDTQYF
TRBD1,TRBV29-1,once,TRBJ1-2,TGCAGCGTCAGGACAGGGCAGAACTATGGCTACACCTTC,CSVRTGQNYGYTF
TRBD2,TRBV18,-,TRBJ2-7,TGTGCCAGCTCTCCCGCCGGGACTAGCGGGAGCTCCTACGAGCAGTACTTC,CASSPAGTSGSSYEQYF
TRBD1,TRBV6-5,-,TRBJ2-7,TGTGCCAGCATCGCCGACAGGGCGCTCCACGAGCAGTACTTC,CASIADRALHEQYF
-,TRBV2,-,TRBJ2-1,TGTGCCAGCGAGGCGGGGATTTACAATGAGCAGTTCTTC,CASEAGIYNEQFF
TRBD2,TRBV7-6,-,TRBJ2-1,TGTGCCAGCAGCAGGACTAGCGGGCGTACCTACAATGAGCAGTTCTTC,CASSRTSGRTYNEQFF
-,TRBV15,-,TRBJ1-4,TGTGCCACCAGCAAGGGAGGGAGTGAAAAACTGTTTTTT,CATSKGGSEKLFF
TRBD1,TRBV7-9,-,TRBJ1-1,TGTGCCAGCAGCCCACTGGGACAGGGAAACACTGAAGCTTTCTTT,CASSPLGQGNTEAFF
-,TRBV15,-,TRBJ1-1,TGTGCCACCAGCAGAGCGGTACAGGGTAACACTGAAGCTTTCTTT,CATSRAVQGNTEAFF
TRBD1,TRBV27,-,TRBJ2-5,TGTGCCAGCAGTTCGATCGGGACAGGGGGCGAAGGAGAGACCCAGTACTTC,CASSSIGTGGEGETQYF
-,TRBV19,-,TRBJ2-1,TGTGCCAGTAGTACCGACTATTACAATGAGCAGTTCTTC,CASSTDYYNEQFF
TRBD2,TRBV28,-,TRBJ2-3,TGTGCCAGCAGTTTCACCGGGAGGCGGGCAGATACGCAGTATTTT,CASSFTGRRADTQYF
TRBD2,TRBV6-1,-,TRBJ2-7,TGTGCCAGCAGTGAACTGGGGCGGGGGGCATCCTACGAGCAGTACTTC,CASSELGRGASYEQYF
-,TRBV5-6,-,TRBJ2-7,TGTGCCAGCAGCTTGGGATCAGGCCTACCCTACGAGCAGTACTTC,CASSLGSGLPYEQYF
TRBD1,TRBV28,-,TRBJ1-4,TGTGCCAGCCGGGACAGGGACGGGGAAAAACTGTTTTTT,CASRDRDGEKLFF
TRBD2,TRBV7-2,-,TRBJ2-1,TGTGCCAGCAGCAGCGGGACTAGCGGGGGCTACAATGAGCAGTTCTTC,CASSSGTSGGYNEQFF
-,TRBV9,-,TRBJ1-1,TGTGCCAGCAGCGTAGCAGGGGACACTGAAGCTTTCTTT,CASSVAGDTEAFF
TRBD2,TRBV5-4,few,TRBJ2-7,TGTGCCAGCAGCTTCACCGGGACTAGAGACGAGCAGTACTTC,CASSFTGTRDEQYF